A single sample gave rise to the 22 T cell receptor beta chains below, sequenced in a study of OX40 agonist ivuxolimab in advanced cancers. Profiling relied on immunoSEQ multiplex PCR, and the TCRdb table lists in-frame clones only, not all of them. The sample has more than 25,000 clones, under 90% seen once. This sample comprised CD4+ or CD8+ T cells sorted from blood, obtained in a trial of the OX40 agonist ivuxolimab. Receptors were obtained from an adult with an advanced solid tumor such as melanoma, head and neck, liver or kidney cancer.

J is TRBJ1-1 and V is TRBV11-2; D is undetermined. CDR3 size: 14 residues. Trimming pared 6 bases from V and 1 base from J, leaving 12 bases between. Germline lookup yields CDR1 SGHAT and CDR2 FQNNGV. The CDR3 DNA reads TGTGCCAGCAGGGGGTGGTCGGCGAACACTGAAGCTTTCTTT. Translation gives CASRGWSANTEAFF.

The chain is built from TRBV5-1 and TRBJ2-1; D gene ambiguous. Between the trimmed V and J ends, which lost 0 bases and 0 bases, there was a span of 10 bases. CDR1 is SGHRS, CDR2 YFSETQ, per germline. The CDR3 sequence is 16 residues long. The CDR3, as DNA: TGCGCCAGCAGCTTGGAGGGCGTACTCTCCTACAATGAGCAGTTCTTC. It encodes CASSLEGVLSYNEQFF.

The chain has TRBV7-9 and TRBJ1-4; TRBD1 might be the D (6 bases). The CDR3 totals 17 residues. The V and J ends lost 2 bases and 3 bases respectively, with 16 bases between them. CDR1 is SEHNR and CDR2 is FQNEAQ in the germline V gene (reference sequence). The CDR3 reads CASSLTPGVMPNEKLFF. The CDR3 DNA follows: TGTGCCAGCAGCTTAACGCCAGGGGTTATGCCTAATGAAAAACTGTTTTTT.

The CDR3 region is CASSISGGASDEQFF. The CDR3 DNA reads as TGTGCCAGCAGCATTAGCGGGGGGGCCAGCGATGAGCAGTTCTTC. The chain recombines TRBV7-3 with TRBJ2-1, with 11 positions matching TRBD2. This CDR3 comprises 15 residues. The J segment lost 8 bases and the V segment lost 5 bases, leaving 8 bases of the junction unmatched. The germline V gene encodes CDR1 SGHTA and CDR2 FQGTGA.

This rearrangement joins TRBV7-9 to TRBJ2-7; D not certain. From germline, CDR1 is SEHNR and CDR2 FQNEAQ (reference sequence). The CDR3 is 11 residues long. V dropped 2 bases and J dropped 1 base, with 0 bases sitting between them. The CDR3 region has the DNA TGTGCCAGCAGCTTATCCTACGAGCAGTACTTC. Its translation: CASSLSYEQYF.

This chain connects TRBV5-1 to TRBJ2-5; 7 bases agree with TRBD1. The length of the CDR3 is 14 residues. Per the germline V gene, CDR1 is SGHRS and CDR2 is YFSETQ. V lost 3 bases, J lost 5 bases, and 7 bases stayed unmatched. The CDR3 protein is CASSSAGTAETQYF. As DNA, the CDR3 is TGCGCCAGCAGCTCCGCCGGGACAGCTGAGACCCAGTACTTC.

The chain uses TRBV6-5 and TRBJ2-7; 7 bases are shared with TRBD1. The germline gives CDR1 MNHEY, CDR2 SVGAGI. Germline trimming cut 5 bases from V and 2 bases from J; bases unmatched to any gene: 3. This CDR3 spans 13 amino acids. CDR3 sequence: CASSPTGTYEQYF. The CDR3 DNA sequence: TGTGCCAGCAGTCCGACAGGGACCTACGAGCAGTACTTC.

The CDR3 DNA reads TGTGCCAGCAGCTTGACAGGGTCGGATGGCTACACCTTC. As protein: CASSLTGSDGYTF. This sequence joins TRBV7-2 and TRBJ1-2; TRBD1 agrees at 7 bases. CDR1 SGHTA and CDR2 FQGNSA come from the germline V gene. Unmatched junction bases numbered 4, after V lost 3 bases and J lost 6 bases. The CDR3 is 13 residues long.

The CDR3 DNA sequence: TGTGCCACCGGACTAGCGGGGGAGAGCCATGAGACCCAGTACTTC. Translation gives CATGLAGESHETQYF. The rearrangement joins TRBV10-3 to TRBJ2-5, with 13 bases lining up with TRBD2. Germline CDR1 and CDR2: ENHRY and SYGVKD. This CDR3 has 15 residues. Germline trimming cut 10 bases from V and 5 bases from J; bases unmatched to any gene: 10.

This chain's CDR3 is CASSPAGPTAGGYTF. The CDR3 DNA sequence: TGTGCCAGCAGCCCCGCAGGCCCAACCGCGGGTGGCTACACCTTC. V is TRBV7-3 and J is TRBJ1-2; no definite D call. Germline V CDR1 and CDR2: SGHTA, FQGTGA. CDR3 length: 15 amino acids. V dropped 5 bases and J dropped 7 bases, with 20 bases sitting between them.

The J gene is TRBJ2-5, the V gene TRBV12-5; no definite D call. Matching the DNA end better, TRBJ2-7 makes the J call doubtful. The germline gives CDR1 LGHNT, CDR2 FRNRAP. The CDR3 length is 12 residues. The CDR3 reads CASGLERYEQYF. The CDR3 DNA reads TGTGCTAGTGGTTTGGAAAGATACGAGCAGTACTTC.

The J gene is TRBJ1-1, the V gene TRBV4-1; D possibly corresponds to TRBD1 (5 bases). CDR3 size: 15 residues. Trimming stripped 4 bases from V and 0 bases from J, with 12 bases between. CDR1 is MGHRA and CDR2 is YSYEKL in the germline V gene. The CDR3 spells CASSPGAGMNTEAFF. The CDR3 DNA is TGCGCCAGCAGCCCCGGAGCAGGGATGAACACTGAAGCTTTCTTT.

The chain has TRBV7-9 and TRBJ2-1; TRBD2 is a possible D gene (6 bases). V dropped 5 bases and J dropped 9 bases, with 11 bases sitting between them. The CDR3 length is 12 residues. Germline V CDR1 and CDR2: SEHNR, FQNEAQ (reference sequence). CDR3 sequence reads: CASSPLLAEQFF. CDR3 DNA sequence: TGTGCCAGCAGCCCACTACTAGCTGAGCAGTTCTTC.

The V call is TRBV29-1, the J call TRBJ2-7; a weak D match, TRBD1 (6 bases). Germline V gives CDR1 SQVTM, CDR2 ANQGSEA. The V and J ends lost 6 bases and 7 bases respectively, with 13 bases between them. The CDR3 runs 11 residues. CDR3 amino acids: CSVGVRGEQYF. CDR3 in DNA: TGCAGCGTAGGCGTGAGGGGGGAGCAGTACTTC.

CDR3 amino acids: CASSPSTGDYSNQPQHF. The CDR3 DNA is TGTGCCAGCAGTCCGTCGACAGGGGATTATAGCAATCAGCCCCAGCATTTT. The J gene is TRBJ1-5, the V gene TRBV27; 8 bases line up with TRBD1. CDR1 MNHEY and CDR2 SMNVEV come from the germline V gene (reference sequence). J gave up 0 bases and V 5 bases, and 9 bases lay outside the gene matches. This CDR3 is 17 amino acids long.

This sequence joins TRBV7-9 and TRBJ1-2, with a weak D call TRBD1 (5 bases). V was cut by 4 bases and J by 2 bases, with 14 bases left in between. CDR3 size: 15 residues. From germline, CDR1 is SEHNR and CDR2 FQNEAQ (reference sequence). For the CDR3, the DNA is TGTGCCAGCAGCTCCCGTGGGGGGATGAACTATGGCTACACCTTC. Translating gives CASSSRGGMNYGYTF.

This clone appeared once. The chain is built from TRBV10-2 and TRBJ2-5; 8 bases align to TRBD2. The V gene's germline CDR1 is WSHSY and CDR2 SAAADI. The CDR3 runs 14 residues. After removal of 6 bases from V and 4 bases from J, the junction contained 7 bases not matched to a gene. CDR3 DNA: TGCGCCAGCAGGCTTCCGGGGGGGGGAGAGACCCAGTACTTC. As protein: CASRLPGGGETQYF.

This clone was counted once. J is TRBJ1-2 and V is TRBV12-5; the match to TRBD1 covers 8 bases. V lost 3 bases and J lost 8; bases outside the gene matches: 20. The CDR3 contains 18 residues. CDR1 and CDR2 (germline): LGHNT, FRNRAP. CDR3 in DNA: TGTGCTAGTGGTTTCCGATTGTTGGCAGGGGGCGCGTTTAAGGGCTACACCTTC. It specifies CASGFRLLAGGAFKGYTF.

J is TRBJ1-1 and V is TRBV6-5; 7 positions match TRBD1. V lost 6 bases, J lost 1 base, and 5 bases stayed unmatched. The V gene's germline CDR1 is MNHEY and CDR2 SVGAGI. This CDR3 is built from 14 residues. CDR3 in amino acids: CASSATGENTEAFF. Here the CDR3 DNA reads TGTGCCAGCAGCGCTACAGGGGAGAACACTGAAGCTTTCTTT.

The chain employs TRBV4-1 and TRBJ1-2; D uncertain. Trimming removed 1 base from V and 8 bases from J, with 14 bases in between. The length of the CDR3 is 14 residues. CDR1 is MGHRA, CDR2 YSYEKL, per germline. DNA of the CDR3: TGCGCCAGCAGCCAAGTGAGGACCCTGGAGGGCTACACCTTC. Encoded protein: CASSQVRTLEGYTF.

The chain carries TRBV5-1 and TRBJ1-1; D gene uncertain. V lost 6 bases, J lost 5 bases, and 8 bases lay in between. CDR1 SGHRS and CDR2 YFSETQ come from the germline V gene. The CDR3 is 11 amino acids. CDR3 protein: CASTEGTEAFF. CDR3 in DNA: TGCGCCAGCACCGAGGGTACTGAAGCTTTCTTT.

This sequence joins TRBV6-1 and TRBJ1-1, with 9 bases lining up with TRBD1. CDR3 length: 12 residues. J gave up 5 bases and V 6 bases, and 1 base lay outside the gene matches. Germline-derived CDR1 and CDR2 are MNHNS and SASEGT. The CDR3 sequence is CASRTGGTEAFF. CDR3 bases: TGTGCCAGCAGGACAGGGGGGACTGAAGCTTTCTTT.